Each of the 31 T cell receptor beta chains below was sequenced from the same sample in a study of T cells in localized non-small cell lung cancer. Clones were read by immunoSEQ multiplex PCR, and TCRdb kept only the in-frame ones, dropping some. The table lists 70,000 to 95,000 clones, more than 75% of them singletons. Sequenced here: PBMCs, sampled before any cancer treatment. The receptors were sampled from a woman aged 40 to 75 with stage II squamous cell lung carcinoma.

The genes are TRBV6-5 and TRBJ1-2; D remains unclear. This CDR3 is 11 amino acids long. Germline loops: CDR1 MNHEY, CDR2 SVGAGI. The CDR3 region is CAVEGSNGYTF. The CDR3 DNA reads TGTGCTGTCGAAGGGAGCAATGGCTACACCTTC.

The rearrangement joins TRBV6-5 to TRBJ1-6; D perhaps matches TRBD1 (5 bases). Trimming left V 11 bases short and J 4 bases short, with 12 bases between. The germline CDR1 and CDR2 sequences are MNHEY and SVGAGI. The CDR3 totals 13 residues. CDR3 protein: CAARREYNSPLHF. As DNA, the CDR3 is TGTGCCGCCCGCAGGGAGTATAATTCACCCCTCCACTTT.

The gene calls are TRBV14 and TRBJ2-4; tentative D call: TRBD1 (5 bases). The ends were cut back, 2 bases at V and 1 base at J, with 18 bases in the middle. The CDR3 has 18 amino acids. Germline CDR1 reads SGHDN; CDR2 reads FVKESK. The CDR3 DNA is TGTGCCAGCAGCCAACTAGATTTCGAGGCAGGGGCCAAAAACATTCAGTACTTC. Translating gives CASSQLDFEAGAKNIQYF.

This sequence joins TRBV10-2 and TRBJ1-1; tentative D call: TRBD1 (6 bases). The CDR3 is 16 amino acids. The germline V and J ends were trimmed by 4 bases and 4 bases, with 19 bases remaining between them. Germline V CDR1 and CDR2: WSHSY, SAAADI. Here the CDR3 DNA reads TGCGCCAGCAGTGTCTCCGGGGGGCCGGGGAGCACTGAAGCTTTCTTT. Encoded protein: CASSVSGGPGSTEAFF.

The chain uses TRBV28 and TRBJ2-3, with TRBD2 as a possible D gene (6 bases). This CDR3 has 15 residues. CDR1 and CDR2 (germline): MDHEN, SYDVKM. V lost 4 bases, J lost 6 bases, and 17 bases lay in between. The CDR3 nucleotides are TGTGCCAGCAGTTCATCGTACCGGGGGTCGGATACGCAGTATTTT. The encoded protein is CASSSSYRGSDTQYF. Looking up the rest from reference TRBV28 and TRBJ2-3 gives the full variable domain: DVKVTQSSRYLVKRTGEKVFLECVQDMDHENMFWYRQDPGLGLRLIYFSYDVKMKEKGDIPEGYSVSREKKERFSLILESASTNQTSMYLCASSSSYRGSDTQYFGPGTRLTVL.

The sample holds one count of this clone. The rearrangement joins TRBV6-1 to TRBJ2-7; possible D gene TRBD2, 6 bases. V gave up 2 bases and J gave up 1 base, with 12 bases separating them. Germline assignment: CDR1 MNHNS and CDR2 SASEGT. This CDR3 comprises 15 residues. The CDR3 region is CASSESAGTSYEQYF. In DNA form, the CDR3 reads TGTGCCAGCAGTGAATCGGCGGGGACTTCCTACGAGCAGTACTTC.

The chain is built from TRBV15 and TRBJ2-7, with TRBD2 matching 7 bases. The CDR3 is made up of 14 amino acids. V lost 3 bases, J lost 4 bases, and 6 bases stayed unmatched. Germline CDR1 reads LNHNV; CDR2 reads YYDKDF (reference sequence). The CDR3 coding sequence is TGTGCCACCAGCAGTTTAGCGGGCCCTTACGAGCAGTACTTC. Its protein is CATSSLAGPYEQYF.

V is TRBV19 and J is TRBJ1-5; no clear D gene. This CDR3 contains 14 residues. From germline, CDR1 is LNHDA and CDR2 SQIVND (reference sequence). V lost 6 bases to trimming and J lost 8 bases, with 17 bases between them. The CDR3 region has the DNA TGTGCCAGTAGCGAAGTGGCTCCCGGTAAGCCCCAGCATTTT. It encodes CASSEVAPGKPQHF.

The genes are TRBV6-1 and TRBJ2-2; no clear D. Trimming pared 5 bases from V and 2 bases from J, leaving 9 bases between. This CDR3 contains 14 residues. Germline V gives CDR1 MNHNS, CDR2 SASEGT. CDR3 amino acids: CASSPKTNTGELFF. The CDR3 DNA follows: TGTGCCAGCAGTCCTAAAACCAACACCGGGGAGCTGTTTTTT.

The chain carries TRBV15 and TRBJ2-7; D is perhaps TRBD2 (6 bases). The ends were cut back, 0 bases at V and 0 bases at J, with 9 bases in the middle. The CDR3 spans 15 residues. Germline CDR1 and CDR2: LNHNV and YYDKDF (reference sequence). This CDR3 reads CATSREGGSSYEQYF. The CDR3 nucleotides read TGTGCCACCAGCAGAGAGGGGGGAAGCTCCTACGAGCAGTACTTC.

The V gene is TRBV11-2, the J gene TRBJ1-6; D remains ambiguous. The CDR3 runs to 14 residues. V gave up 1 base and J gave up 6 bases, with 7 bases separating them. Germline loops: CDR1 SGHAT, CDR2 FQNNGV. The CDR3 is CASSLGRSNSPLHF. The CDR3 DNA sequence: TGTGCCAGCAGCTTAGGCCGCTCTAATTCACCCCTCCACTTT.

This sequence joins TRBV27 and TRBJ1-4; no firm D call. The CDR3 totals 16 residues. CDR1 MNHEY and CDR2 SMNVEV come from the germline V gene (reference sequence). V lost 5 bases and J 1 base, leaving 14 bases between the germline ends. CDR3 nucleotide sequence: TGTGCCAGCAGTCCCGGCGCCGCGGGAACTAATGAAAAACTGTTTTTT. The encoded protein is CASSPGAAGTNEKLFF.

The chain employs TRBV10-3 and TRBJ2-5; possibly TRBD1 for D (5 bases). V was shortened by 3 bases and J by 7 bases, with 18 bases between the two germline ends. CDR1 ENHRY and CDR2 SYGVKD come from the germline V gene. The CDR3 covers 15 residues. CDR3 amino acids: CAISDPTVVGWTQYF. The CDR3 DNA reads as TGTGCCATCAGTGATCCGACAGTGGTCGGTTGGACCCAGTACTTC.

This clone showed up just once. This chain connects TRBV19 to TRBJ2-7; possible D gene TRBD2, 6 bases. The CDR3 is 13 residues long. From germline, CDR1 is LNHDA and CDR2 SQIVND (reference sequence). The V gene lost 5 bases and the J gene lost 7 bases, with 15 bases spanning the gap. The CDR3 is CASSGEGGREQYF. The CDR3 DNA reads TGTGCCAGTAGTGGAGAAGGAGGGCGGGAGCAGTACTTC.

This chain connects TRBV25-1 to TRBJ1-3; TRBD1 aligns across 8 bases. The CDR3 has 15 residues. The germline V gene has CDR1 MGHDK and CDR2 SYGVNS. V was clipped by 3 bases and J by 3 bases; unmatched bases: 4. As DNA, the CDR3 is TGTGCCAGCAGTGACCAGGGGGCAGGTGGAAACACCATATATTTT. Amino acids: CASSDQGAGGNTIYF.

This clone was observed once. The V and J genes are TRBV10-3 and TRBJ1-5; 7 positions agree with TRBD1. The germline gives CDR1 ENHRY, CDR2 SYGVKD. The CDR3 extends over 13 amino acids. J gave up 7 bases and V 6 bases, and 6 bases lay outside the gene matches. DNA for the CDR3: TGTGCCATCAGCACAGGGGTGGAGCAGCCCCAGCATTTT. Protein sequence: CAISTGVEQPQHF.

A remark on this clone: Within the sample, other DNA sequences also encode this same CDR3. The chain uses TRBV6-1 and TRBJ2-3; D unclear. With 1 base removed from V and 6 bases from J, the gap between germline ends came to 2 bases. CDR3 length equals 11 residues. CDR1 is MNHNS and CDR2 is SASEGT in the germline V gene. The CDR3 here is CASSEVDTQYF. The CDR3 DNA reads as TGTGCCAGCAGTGAAGTTGATACGCAGTATTTT.

V usage is TRBV19 and J usage is TRBJ1-2, with 7 bases fitting TRBD1. The CDR3 totals 15 residues. V lost 8 bases, J lost 5 bases, and 14 bases stayed unmatched. Germline V gene sequence: CDR1 LNHDA, CDR2 SQIVND (reference sequence). As DNA, the CDR3 is TGTGCCAGTTTCTCTCCGGGACAGAGACCTTATGGCTACACCTTC. Translation gives CASFSPGQRPYGYTF.

The V and J genes are TRBV10-1 and TRBJ1-1; D is perhaps TRBD1 (5 bases). CDR1 is WNHNN and CDR2 is SYGVQD in the germline V gene (reference sequence). This CDR3 has 12 residues. The V end was cut by 3 bases, the J end by 11 bases, with 13 bases between. The CDR3 is CASSDRALKAFF. The DNA of the CDR3 is TGCGCCAGCAGTGACAGGGCCCTTAAGGCTTTCTTT.

The sample holds a few counts of this clone. This chain connects TRBV6-1 to TRBJ1-5; tentative D call: TRBD1 (5 bases). Germline V gives CDR1 MNHNS, CDR2 SASEGT. There are 14 residues in the CDR3. V dropped 5 bases and J dropped 3 bases, with 11 bases sitting between them. The CDR3 region is CASSPQVNNQPQHF. The DNA of the CDR3 is TGTGCCAGCAGTCCACAGGTTAACAATCAGCCCCAGCATTTT.

The V call is TRBV7-2, the J call TRBJ2-1, with D perhaps matching TRBD1 or TRBD2 (5 bases each). The germline V gene encodes CDR1 SGHTA and CDR2 FQGNSA. Trimming removed 3 bases from V and 0 bases from J, with 9 bases in between. This CDR3 contains 15 residues. CDR3 region: CASSLGTISYNEQFF. CDR3 sequence (DNA): TGTGCCAGCAGCTTGGGGACGATCTCCTACAATGAGCAGTTCTTC.

In its sample, this clone was seen once. In nucleotides, the CDR3 is TGTGCCAGCAGTTTACGGTGGCAGGGAAGAGATACGCAGTATTTT. Translated: CASSLRWQGRDTQYF. The chain uses TRBV27 and TRBJ2-3; D perhaps matches TRBD1 (5 bases). The CDR3 has 15 residues. The germline gives CDR1 MNHEY, CDR2 SMNVEV (reference sequence). V lost 2 bases and J 5 bases, leaving 14 bases between the germline ends.

This chain links TRBV5-1 with TRBJ1-2, with D perhaps matching TRBD1 (5 bases). CDR3 length equals 14 residues. V was clipped by 0 bases and J by 2 bases, with 8 bases between them. The germline V gene has CDR1 SGHRS and CDR2 YFSETQ. CDR3 amino acids: CASSLEGRNYGYTF. DNA for the CDR3: TGCGCCAGCAGCTTGGAGGGACGGAACTATGGCTACACCTTC.

This clone was recorded once. V is TRBV10-3 and J is TRBJ2-2; 7 nucleotides align to TRBD2. Germline V gene lookup returns CDR1 ENHRY and CDR2 SYGVKD. The V and J ends lost 10 bases and 2 bases, in that order; junction bases with no gene match: 7. The CDR3 is 14 residues long. The CDR3 region is CATGSGANTGELFF. CDR3 sequence (DNA): TGTGCCACGGGGAGCGGGGCAAACACCGGGGAGCTGTTTTTT.

The genes are TRBV2 and TRBJ2-5; 13 bases are shared with TRBD2. The germline V gene encodes CDR1 SNHLY and CDR2 FYNNEI. The V gene end was trimmed by 6 bases and the J gene end by 5 bases; junction bases not matched to a gene: 6. This CDR3 contains 15 residues. This CDR3 is CASSPGLAGKETQYF. The CDR3 coding sequence is TGTGCCAGCAGCCCGGGACTAGCGGGGAAGGAGACCCAGTACTTC.

The chain carries TRBV2 and TRBJ2-7, with unresolved D. Trimming cost V 8 bases and J 0 bases, with 14 bases left between them. The V gene's germline CDR1 is SNHLY and CDR2 FYNNEI. The CDR3 covers 14 residues. CDR3 DNA: TGTGCCAGCCCAAGGACCCCCAGCTCCTACGAGCAGTACTTC. Encoded protein: CASPRTPSSYEQYF.

Details on this clone: The identical CDR3 is also encoded by other nucleotide sequences in the sample. The rearrangement joins TRBV5-4 to TRBJ1-4, with D maybe TRBD1 (5 bases). This CDR3 spans 13 amino acids. Trimming cost V 0 bases and J 8 bases, with 8 bases left between them. The germline V gene has CDR1 SGHNT and CDR2 YYREEE (reference sequence). The CDR3 loop reads CASSLERGEKLFF. The DNA of the CDR3 is TGTGCCAGCAGCTTGGAAAGGGGCGAAAAACTGTTTTTT.

This rearrangement joins TRBV5-5 to TRBJ1-5, with D tentatively TRBD1 (5 bases). Germline lookup yields CDR1 SGHKS and CDR2 YYEKEE (reference sequence). This CDR3 has 15 amino acids. Trimming took 2 bases from V and 1 from J, leaving 10 bases between them. In DNA, the CDR3 is TGTGCCAGCAGCTTAGATGAGGGGAGCAATCAGCCCCAGCATTTT. Amino acid sequence: CASSLDEGSNQPQHF.

This rearrangement joins TRBV5-1 to TRBJ2-1; either TRBD1 or TRBD2 may fit D (5 bases each). This CDR3 is built from 15 residues. V lost 5 bases and J lost 2, with 14 bases in between. CDR1 is SGHRS and CDR2 is YFSETQ in the germline V gene. CDR3 residues: CASRSGTQTYNEQFF. CDR3 nucleotide sequence: TGCGCCAGCAGGTCCGGGACCCAGACCTACAATGAGCAGTTCTTC.

This rearrangement joins TRBV5-1 to TRBJ1-1; D ambiguous. Trimming took off 0 bases at V and 0 bases at J, with 6 bases between the two ends. Germline V lookup: CDR1 SGHRS, CDR2 YFSETQ. The length of the CDR3 is 14 residues. The DNA of the CDR3 is TGCGCCAGCAGCTTGGCTCAGTTGAACACTGAAGCTTTCTTT. Its translation is CASSLAQLNTEAFF.

This chain uses TRBV10-3 with TRBJ1-5; no reliable D call. Germline V gives CDR1 ENHRY, CDR2 SYGVKD. Trimming cost V 7 bases and J 3 bases, with 10 bases left between them. The CDR3 has 13 amino acids. CDR3 in DNA: TGTGCCATCACGATGGACCTCAATCAGCCCCAGCATTTT. It specifies CAITMDLNQPQHF.